This record concerns one T cell receptor beta chain sequence. The source of the sample is a study of OX40 agonist ivuxolimab in advanced cancers. Only in-frame clones appear in the TCRdb table, and some are missing; sequencing was by immunoSEQ multiplex PCR. The table has 9,500 to 12,000 clones, approximately 87% seen once. The CDR3 is made up of 15 amino acids. The V gene lost 4 bases and the J gene lost 7 bases, with 17 bases spanning the gap. Germline loops: CDR1 SEHNR, CDR2 FQNEAQ (reference sequence). The receptor was derived from an adult with an advanced solid tumor such as melanoma, head and neck, liver or kidney cancer. Here the sequenced sample was CD4+ or CD8+ T cells sorted from blood, taken in a trial of the OX40 agonist ivuxolimab. The chain uses TRBV7-9 and TRBJ2-1; maybe TRBD1 (5 bases). This CDR3 is CASSYSRVGDNEQFF. CDR3 sequence (DNA): TGTGCCAGCAGCTACAGCAGGGTCGGTGATAATGAGCAGTTCTTC.